This TCR beta chain appears in the sequencing data of a study of cytomegalovirus exposure and HLA in healthy donors. Study outcomes and limitations: Some V segments, TRBV6-2 and TRBV6-3 among them, were indistinguishable and were therefore excluded. Serostatus for CMV was the only available immune exposure information.

On this clone: Its antigen is not known.

Primers included in the PCR were 60 Vbeta and 13 Jbeta primers. Repertoires were generated with immunoSEQ multiplex PCR, while TCRdb's copy carries only in-frame clones and drops some. The profile shows some 180,000 clones, around 80% of them singletons. This CDR3 has 17 residues. Germline lookup yields CDR1 MGHRA and CDR2 YSYEKL. V shed 3 bases and J 4 bases; nucleotides not matched to a gene: 6. The TCR sequence derives from a girl aged 5-17 years in good health and CMV-seropositive. The sample taken for sequencing was PBMCs. This rearrangement joins TRBV4-1 to TRBJ2-3; 14 bases are a match to TRBD2. This CDR3 is CASSQEGGLAGADTQYF. The CDR3 coding sequence is TGCGCCAGCAGCCAGGAGGGGGGACTAGCGGGAGCAGATACGCAGTATTTT.